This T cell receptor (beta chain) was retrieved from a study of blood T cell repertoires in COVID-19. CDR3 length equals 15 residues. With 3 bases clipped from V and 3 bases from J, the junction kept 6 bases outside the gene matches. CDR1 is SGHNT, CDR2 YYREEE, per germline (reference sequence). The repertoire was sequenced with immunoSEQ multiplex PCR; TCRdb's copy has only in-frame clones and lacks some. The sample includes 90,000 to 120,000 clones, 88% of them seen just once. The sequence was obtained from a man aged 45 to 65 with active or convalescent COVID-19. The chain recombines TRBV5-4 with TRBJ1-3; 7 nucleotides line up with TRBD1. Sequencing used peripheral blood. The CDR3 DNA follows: TGTGCCAGCAGCTACCAGGGGGATAATGGAAACACCATATATTTT. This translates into CASSYQGDNGNTIYF.